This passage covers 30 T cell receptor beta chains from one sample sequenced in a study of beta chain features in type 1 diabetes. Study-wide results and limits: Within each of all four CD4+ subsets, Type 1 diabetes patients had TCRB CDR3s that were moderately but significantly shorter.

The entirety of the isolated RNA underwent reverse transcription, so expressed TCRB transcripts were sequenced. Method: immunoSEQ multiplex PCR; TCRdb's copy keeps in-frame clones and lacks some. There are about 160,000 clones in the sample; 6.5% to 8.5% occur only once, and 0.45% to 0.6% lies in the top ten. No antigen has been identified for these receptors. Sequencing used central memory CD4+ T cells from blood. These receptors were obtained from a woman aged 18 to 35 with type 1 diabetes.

CDR3 loop: CASARLMNTEAFF. CDR3 in DNA: TGTGCCAGCGCCCGACTCATGAACACTGAAGCTTTCTTT. The chain links TRBV28 to TRBJ1-1, with no clear D. The germline CDR1 and CDR2 sequences are MDHEN and SYDVKM. This CDR3 contains 13 residues. With 8 bases removed from V and 0 bases from J, the gap between germline ends came to 10 bases.

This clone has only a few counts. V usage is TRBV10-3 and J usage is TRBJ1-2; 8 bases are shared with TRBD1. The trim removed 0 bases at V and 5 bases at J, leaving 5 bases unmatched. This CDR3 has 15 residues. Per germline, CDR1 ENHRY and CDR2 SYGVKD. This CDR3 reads CAISESQNRGYGYTF. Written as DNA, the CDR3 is TGTGCCATCAGTGAGTCACAGAACAGGGGGTATGGCTACACCTTC.

The CDR3 DNA is TGTGCCAGCAGCTTGTTGGGACAGGGGAACTATGGCTACACCTTC. It codes for CASSLLGQGNYGYTF. The gene calls are TRBV5-6 and TRBJ1-2, with 10 nucleotides matching TRBD1. V trimming: 1 base; J trimming: 2 bases; junction bases outside the gene matches: 2. CDR3 size: 15 residues. Germline V gene data show CDR1 as SGHDT and CDR2 as YYEEEE.

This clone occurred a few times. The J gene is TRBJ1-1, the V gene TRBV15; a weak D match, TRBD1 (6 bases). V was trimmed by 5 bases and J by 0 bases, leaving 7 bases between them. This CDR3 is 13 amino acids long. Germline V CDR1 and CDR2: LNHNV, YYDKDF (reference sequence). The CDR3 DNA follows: TGTGCCACCAGCGGACAGTTGAACACTGAAGCTTTCTTT. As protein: CATSGQLNTEAFF.

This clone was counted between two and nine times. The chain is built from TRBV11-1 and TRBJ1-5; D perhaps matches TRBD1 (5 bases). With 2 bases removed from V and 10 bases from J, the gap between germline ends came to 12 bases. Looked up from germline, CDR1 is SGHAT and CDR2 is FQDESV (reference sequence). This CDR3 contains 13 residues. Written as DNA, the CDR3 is TGTGCCAGCAGCTTAAGCGACACAGGCCCCCAGCATTTT. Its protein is CASSLSDTGPQHF.

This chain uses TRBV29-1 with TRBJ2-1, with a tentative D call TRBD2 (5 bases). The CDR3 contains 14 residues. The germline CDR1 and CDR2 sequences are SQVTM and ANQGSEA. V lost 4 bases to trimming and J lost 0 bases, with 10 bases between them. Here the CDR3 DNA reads TGCAGCGTTGGAGGGCCCGACTCCTACAATGAGCAGTTCTTC. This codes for CSVGGPDSYNEQFF.

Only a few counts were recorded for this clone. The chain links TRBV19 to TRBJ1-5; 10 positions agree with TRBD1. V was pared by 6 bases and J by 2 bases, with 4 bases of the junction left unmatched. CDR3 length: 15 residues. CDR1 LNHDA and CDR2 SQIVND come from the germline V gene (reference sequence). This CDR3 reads CASRRDRGGNQPQHF. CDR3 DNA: TGTGCCAGTAGACGGGACAGGGGAGGCAATCAGCCCCAGCATTTT.

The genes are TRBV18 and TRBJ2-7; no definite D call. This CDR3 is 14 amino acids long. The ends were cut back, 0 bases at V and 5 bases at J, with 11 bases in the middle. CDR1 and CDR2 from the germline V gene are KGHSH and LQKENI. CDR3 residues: CASSPPSPPHEQYF. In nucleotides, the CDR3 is TGTGCCAGCTCACCACCGAGTCCTCCTCACGAGCAGTACTTC.

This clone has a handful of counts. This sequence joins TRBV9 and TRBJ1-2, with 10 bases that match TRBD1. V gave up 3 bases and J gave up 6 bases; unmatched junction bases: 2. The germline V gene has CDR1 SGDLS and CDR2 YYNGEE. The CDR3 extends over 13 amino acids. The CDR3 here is CASSGDRGHGYTF. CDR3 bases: TGTGCCAGCAGCGGCGACAGGGGGCATGGCTACACCTTC.

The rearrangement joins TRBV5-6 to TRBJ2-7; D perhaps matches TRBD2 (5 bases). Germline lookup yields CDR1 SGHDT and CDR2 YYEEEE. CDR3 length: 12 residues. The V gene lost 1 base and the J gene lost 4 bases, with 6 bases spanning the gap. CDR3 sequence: CASSLRGYEQYF. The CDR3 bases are TGTGCCAGCAGCTTGCGGGGTTACGAGCAGTACTTC.

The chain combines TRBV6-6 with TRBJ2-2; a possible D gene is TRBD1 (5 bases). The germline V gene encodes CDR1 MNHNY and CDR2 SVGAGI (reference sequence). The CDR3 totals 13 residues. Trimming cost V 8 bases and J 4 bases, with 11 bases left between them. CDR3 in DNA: TGTGCCAGCTTTCAGGGATTCACCGGGGAGCTGTTTTTT. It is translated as CASFQGFTGELFF.

For the CDR3, the DNA is TGCGCCAGCAGCCGACAGGACACGAGACTAGAAAAACTGTTTTTT. This sequence encodes CASSRQDTRLEKLFF. The rearrangement links TRBV4-1 to TRBJ1-4; possible D gene TRBD1, 6 bases. Germline values: CDR1 MGHRA, CDR2 YSYEKL. The CDR3 covers 15 residues. The germline V and J ends were trimmed by 4 bases and 8 bases, with 17 bases remaining between them.

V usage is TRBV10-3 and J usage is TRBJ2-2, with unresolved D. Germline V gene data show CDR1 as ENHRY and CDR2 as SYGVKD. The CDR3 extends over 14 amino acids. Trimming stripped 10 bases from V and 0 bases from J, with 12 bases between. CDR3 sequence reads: CASIPYANTGELFF. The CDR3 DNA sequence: TGTGCCAGCATACCCTACGCGAACACCGGGGAGCTGTTTTTT.

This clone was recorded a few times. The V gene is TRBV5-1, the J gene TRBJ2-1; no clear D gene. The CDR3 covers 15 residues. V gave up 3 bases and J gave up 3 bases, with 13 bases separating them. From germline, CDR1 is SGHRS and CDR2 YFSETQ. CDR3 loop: CASSSTGERYNEQFF. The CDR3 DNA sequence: TGCGCCAGCAGCTCCACCGGAGAGCGCTACAATGAGCAGTTCTTC.

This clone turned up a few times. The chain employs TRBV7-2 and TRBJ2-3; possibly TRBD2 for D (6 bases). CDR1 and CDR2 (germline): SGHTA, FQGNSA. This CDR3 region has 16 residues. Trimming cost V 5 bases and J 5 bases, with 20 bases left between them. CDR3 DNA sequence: TGTGCCAGCAGCCAAGTCCGGCGGGATCTGAAAGATACGCAGTATTTT. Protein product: CASSQVRRDLKDTQYF.

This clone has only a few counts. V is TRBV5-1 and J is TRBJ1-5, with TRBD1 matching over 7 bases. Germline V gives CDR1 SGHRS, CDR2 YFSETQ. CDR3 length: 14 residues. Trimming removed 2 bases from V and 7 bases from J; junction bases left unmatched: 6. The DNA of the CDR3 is TGCGCCAGCAGCTTAAAGGCAGGGGGACAGCCCCAGCATTTT. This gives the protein CASSLKAGGQPQHF.

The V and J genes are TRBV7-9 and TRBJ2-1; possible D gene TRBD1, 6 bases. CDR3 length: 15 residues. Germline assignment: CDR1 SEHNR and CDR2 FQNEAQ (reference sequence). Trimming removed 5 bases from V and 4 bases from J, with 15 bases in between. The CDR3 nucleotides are TGTGCCAGCAGCCCTTGGGGCAGGGGATACAATGAGCAGTTCTTC. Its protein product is CASSPWGRGYNEQFF.

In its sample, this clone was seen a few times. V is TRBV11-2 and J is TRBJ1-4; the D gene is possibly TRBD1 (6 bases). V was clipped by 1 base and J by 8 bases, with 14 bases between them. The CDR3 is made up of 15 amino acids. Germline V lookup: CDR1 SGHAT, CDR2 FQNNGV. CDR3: CASSLGAGAGEKLFF. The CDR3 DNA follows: TGTGCCAGCAGCTTAGGGGCAGGGGCTGGGGAAAAACTGTTTTTT.

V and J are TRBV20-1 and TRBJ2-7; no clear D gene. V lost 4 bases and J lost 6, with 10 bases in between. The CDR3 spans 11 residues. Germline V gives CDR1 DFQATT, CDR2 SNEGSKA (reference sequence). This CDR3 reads CSANFDSEQYF. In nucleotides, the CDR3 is TGCAGTGCTAACTTCGATAGCGAGCAGTACTTC.

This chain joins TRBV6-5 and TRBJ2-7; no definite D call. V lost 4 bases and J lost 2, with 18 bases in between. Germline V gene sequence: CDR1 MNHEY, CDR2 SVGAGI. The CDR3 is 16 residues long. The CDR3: CASSSPGRADTYEQYF. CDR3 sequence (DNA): TGTGCCAGCAGTTCCCCCGGTAGAGCTGATACCTACGAGCAGTACTTC.

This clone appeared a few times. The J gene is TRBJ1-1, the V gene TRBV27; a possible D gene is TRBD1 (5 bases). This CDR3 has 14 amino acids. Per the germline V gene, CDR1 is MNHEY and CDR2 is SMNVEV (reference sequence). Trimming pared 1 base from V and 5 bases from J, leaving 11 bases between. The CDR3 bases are TGTGCCAGCAGTTTATATGGGGGGTGGACTGAAGCTTTCTTT. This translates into CASSLYGGWTEAFF.

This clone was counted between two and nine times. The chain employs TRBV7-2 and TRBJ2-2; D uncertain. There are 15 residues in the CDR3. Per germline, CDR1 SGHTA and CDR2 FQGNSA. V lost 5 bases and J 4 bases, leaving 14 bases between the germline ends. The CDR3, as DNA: TGTGCCAGCAGCCACCCGAATGGAGTCACCGGGGAGCTGTTTTTT. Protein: CASSHPNGVTGELFF.

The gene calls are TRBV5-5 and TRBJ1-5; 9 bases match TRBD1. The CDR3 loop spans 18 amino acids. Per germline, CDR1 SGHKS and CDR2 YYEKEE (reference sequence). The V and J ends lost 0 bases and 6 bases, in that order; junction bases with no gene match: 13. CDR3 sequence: CASSLEDRGPINGQPQHF. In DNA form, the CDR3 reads TGTGCCAGCAGCTTGGAGGACAGGGGCCCGATAAACGGTCAGCCCCAGCATTTT.

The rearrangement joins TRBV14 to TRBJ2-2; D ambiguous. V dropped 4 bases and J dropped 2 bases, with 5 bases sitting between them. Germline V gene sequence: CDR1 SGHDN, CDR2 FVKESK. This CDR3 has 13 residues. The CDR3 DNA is TGTGCCAGCAGCCCGTATAACACCGGGGAGCTGTTTTTT. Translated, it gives CASSPYNTGELFF.

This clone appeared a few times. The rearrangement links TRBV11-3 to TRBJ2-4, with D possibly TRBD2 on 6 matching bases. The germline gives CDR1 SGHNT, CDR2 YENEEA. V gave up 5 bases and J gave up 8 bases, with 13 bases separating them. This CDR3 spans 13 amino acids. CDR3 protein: CASSQMGGHIQYF. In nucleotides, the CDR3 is TGTGCCAGCAGCCAGATGGGGGGACACATTCAGTACTTC.

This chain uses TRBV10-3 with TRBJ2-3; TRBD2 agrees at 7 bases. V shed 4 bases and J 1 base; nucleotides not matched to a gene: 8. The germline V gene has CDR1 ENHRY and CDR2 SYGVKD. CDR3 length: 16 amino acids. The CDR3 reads CAISVSLASRTDTQYF. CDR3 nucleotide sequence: TGTGCCATCAGTGTGTCACTAGCGAGTCGCACAGATACGCAGTATTTT.

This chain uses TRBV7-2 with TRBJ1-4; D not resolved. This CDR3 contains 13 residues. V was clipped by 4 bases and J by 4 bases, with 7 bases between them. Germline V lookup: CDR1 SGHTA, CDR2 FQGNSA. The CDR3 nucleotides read TGTGCCAGCAGCTCGGGTCATAATGAAAAACTGTTTTTT. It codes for CASSSGHNEKLFF.

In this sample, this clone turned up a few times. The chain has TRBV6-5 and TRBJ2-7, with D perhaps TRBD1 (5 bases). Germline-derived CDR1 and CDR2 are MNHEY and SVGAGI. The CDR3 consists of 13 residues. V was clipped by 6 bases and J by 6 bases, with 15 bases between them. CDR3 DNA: TGTGCCAGCAGGCGCGACAGTGGGCGCGAGCAGTACTTC. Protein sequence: CASRRDSGREQYF.

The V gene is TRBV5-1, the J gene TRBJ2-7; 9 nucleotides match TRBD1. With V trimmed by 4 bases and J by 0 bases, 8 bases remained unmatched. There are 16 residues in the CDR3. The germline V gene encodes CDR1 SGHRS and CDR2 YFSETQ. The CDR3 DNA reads TGCGCCAGCAGCGCCCCTCCGACAGGGGGCTCCTACGAGCAGTACTTC. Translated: CASSAPPTGGSYEQYF.

CDR3 in amino acids: CASSDDRVGGTDTQYF. In DNA, the CDR3 is TGTGCCAGTAGTGACGACAGGGTGGGGGGCACAGATACGCAGTATTTT. This chain connects TRBV19 to TRBJ2-3, with 7 bases aligning to TRBD1. J lost 1 base, V lost 5 bases, and 9 bases had no gene match. The CDR3 has 16 residues. Germline V gene data show CDR1 as LNHDA and CDR2 as SQIVND (reference sequence).